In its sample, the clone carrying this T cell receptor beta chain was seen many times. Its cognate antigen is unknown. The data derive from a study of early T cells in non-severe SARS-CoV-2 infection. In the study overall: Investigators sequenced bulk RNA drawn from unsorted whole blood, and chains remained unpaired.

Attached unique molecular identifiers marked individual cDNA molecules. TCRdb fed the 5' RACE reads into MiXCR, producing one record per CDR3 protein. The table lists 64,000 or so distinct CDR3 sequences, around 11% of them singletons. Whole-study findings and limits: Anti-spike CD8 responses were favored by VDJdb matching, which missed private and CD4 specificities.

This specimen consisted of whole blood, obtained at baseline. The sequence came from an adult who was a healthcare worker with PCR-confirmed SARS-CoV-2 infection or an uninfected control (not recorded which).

CDR3: CASSPRPRLAGPPTDTQYF. The CDR3 nucleotides read TGCGCCAGCAGCCCCAGACCCAGGCTAGCGGGGCCCCCCACAGATACGCAGTATTTT. The rearrangement joins TRBV4-3 to TRBJ2-3; TRBD2 agrees at 9 bases. V trimming: 4 bases; J trimming: 2 bases; junction bases outside the gene matches: 16. Germline V lookup: CDR1 LGHNA, CDR2 YSLEER. The CDR3 is made up of 19 amino acids.